This T cell receptor beta chain was sequenced during a study of T cells in Graves' hyperthyroidism and ophthalmopathy. Across the whole study: Peripheral blood sampling occurred at initial diagnosis, before any treatment. Study-wide results and limits: The model predicted ophthalmopathy a median approximately seven months before onset. Most clonotypes expanded in thyroid above 0.001 were likewise present in blood.

The sample holds a few counts of this clonotype. The antigen is undetermined. TCR beta CDR3 regions were amplified from RNA transcripts. First-round RT-PCR targeting the TCR CDR3 was performed with the HTBI primer set. TCRdb itself ran the multiplex PCR reads through MiXCR, one entry per CDR3 protein. The sample lists about half a million distinct CDR3 sequences, approximately 16% occurring once. CDR3 size: 14 residues. Trimming cost V 4 bases and J 0 bases; bases outside gene matches: 4. Germline CDR1 and CDR2: DFQATT and SNEGSKA (reference sequence). It was approximately 9.7 ml of fresh peripheral blood that supplied the PBMCs.

This TCR came from a woman aged 30 to 39 with Graves' ophthalmopathy. Sequenced input: blood. V gene TRBV20-1 combines with J gene TRBJ2-7; 9 nucleotides line up with TRBD2. CDR3 bases: TGCAGTGCTAAGGGTAGCGGGAGCTCCTACGAGCAGTACTTC. Translating it yields CSAKGSGSSYEQYF.